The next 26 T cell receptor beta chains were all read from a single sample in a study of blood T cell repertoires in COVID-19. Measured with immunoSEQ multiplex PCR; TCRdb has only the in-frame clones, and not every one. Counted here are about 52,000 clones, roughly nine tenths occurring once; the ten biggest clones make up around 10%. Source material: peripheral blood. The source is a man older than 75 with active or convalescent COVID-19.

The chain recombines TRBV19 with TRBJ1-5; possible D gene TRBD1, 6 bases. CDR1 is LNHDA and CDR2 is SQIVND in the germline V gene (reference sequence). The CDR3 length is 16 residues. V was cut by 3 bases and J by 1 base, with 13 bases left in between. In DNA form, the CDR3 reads TGTGCCAGTAGTATCGCGGCCAGGGGCAGCAATCAGCCCCAGCATTTT. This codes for CASSIAARGSNQPQHF.

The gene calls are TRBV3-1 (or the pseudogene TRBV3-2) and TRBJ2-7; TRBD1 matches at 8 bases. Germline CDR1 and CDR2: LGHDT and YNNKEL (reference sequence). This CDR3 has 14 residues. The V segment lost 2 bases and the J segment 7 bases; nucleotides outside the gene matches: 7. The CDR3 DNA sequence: TGTGCCAGCAGCCAAAGTGCAGGGGGCGGGGAGCAGTACTTC. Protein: CASSQSAGGGEQYF.

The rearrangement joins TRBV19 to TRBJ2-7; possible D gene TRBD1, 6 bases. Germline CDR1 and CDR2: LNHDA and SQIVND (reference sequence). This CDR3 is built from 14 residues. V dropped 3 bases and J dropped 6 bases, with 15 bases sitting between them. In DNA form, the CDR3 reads TGTGCCAGTAGTATCCTCGGCCAGGGGAGCGAGCAGTACTTC. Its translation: CASSILGQGSEQYF.

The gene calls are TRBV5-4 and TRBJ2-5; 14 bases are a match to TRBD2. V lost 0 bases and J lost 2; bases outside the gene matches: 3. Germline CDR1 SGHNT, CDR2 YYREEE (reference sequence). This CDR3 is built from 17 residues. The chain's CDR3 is CASSLGGLAGAQETQYF. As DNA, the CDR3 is TGTGCCAGCAGCTTGGGGGGACTAGCGGGAGCACAAGAGACCCAGTACTTC.

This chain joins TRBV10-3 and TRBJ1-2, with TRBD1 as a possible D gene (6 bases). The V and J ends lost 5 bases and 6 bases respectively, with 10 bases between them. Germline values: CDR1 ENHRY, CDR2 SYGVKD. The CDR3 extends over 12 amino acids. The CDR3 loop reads CAISPNRDGYTF. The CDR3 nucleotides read TGTGCCATCAGTCCAAACAGGGATGGCTACACCTTC.

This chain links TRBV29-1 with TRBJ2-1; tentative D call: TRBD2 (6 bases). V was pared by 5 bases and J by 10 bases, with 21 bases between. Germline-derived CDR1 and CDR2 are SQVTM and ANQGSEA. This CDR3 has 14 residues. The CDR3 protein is CSVTKSSGTQEQFF. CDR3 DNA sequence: TGCAGCGTTACTAAGTCTTCCGGGACTCAGGAGCAGTTCTTC.

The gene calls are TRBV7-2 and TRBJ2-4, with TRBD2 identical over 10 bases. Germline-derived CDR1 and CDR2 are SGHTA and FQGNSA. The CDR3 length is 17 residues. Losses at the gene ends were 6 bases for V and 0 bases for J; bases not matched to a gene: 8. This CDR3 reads CASRRTSGELAKNIQYF. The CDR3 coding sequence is TGTGCCAGCAGGCGGACTAGCGGAGAACTAGCCAAAAACATTCAGTACTTC.

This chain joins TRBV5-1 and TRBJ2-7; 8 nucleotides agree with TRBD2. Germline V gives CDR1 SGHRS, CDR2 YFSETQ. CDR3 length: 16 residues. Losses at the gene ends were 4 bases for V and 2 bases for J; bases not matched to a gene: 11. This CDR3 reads CASSQEPGLVPYEQYF. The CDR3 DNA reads TGCGCCAGCAGCCAGGAACCGGGACTAGTTCCCTACGAGCAGTACTTC. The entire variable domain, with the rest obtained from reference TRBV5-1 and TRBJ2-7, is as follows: KAGVTQTPRYLIKTRGQQVTLSCSPISGHRSVSWYQQTPGQGLQFLFEYFSETQRNKGNFPGRFSGRQFSNSRSEMNVSTLELGDSALYLCASSQEPGLVPYEQYFGPGTRLTVT.

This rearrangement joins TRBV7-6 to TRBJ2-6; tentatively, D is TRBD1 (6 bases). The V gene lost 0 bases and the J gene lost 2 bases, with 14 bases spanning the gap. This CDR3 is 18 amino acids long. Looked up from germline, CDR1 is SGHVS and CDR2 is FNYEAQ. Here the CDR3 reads CASSLAAEGVPGANVLTF. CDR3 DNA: TGTGCCAGCAGCTTAGCGGCAGAGGGGGTCCCTGGGGCCAACGTCCTGACTTTC.

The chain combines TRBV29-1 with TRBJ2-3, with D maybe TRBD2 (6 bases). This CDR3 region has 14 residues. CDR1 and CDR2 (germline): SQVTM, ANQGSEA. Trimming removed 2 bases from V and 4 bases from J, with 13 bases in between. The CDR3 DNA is TGCAGCGTTGAACCGGTCGGGAGCCCAGATACGCAGTATTTT. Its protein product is CSVEPVGSPDTQYF.

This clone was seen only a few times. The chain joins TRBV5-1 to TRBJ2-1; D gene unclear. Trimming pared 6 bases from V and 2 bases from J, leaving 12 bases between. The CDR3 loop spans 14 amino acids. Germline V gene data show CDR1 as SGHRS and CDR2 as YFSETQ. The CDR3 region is CASTHTEAYNEQFF. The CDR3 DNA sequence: TGCGCCAGCACTCATACAGAAGCCTACAATGAGCAGTTCTTC.

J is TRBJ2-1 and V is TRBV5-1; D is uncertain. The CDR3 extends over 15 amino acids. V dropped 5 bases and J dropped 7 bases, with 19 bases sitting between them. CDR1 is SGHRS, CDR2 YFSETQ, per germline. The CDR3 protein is CASRLLGGRRNEQFF. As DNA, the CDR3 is TGCGCCAGCAGGCTTCTAGGCGGTCGAAGGAATGAGCAGTTCTTC. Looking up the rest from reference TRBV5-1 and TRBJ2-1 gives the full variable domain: KAGVTQTPRYLIKTRGQQVTLSCSPISGHRSVSWYQQTPGQGLQFLFEYFSETQRNKGNFPGRFSGRQFSNSRSEMNVSTLELGDSALYLCASRLLGGRRNEQFFGPGTRLTVL.

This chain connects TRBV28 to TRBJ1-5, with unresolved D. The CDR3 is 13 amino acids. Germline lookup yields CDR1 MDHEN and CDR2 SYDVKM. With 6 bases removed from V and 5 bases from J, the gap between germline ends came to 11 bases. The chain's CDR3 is CASRNVLHQPQHF. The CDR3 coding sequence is TGTGCCAGCAGAAATGTTCTCCATCAGCCCCAGCATTTT.

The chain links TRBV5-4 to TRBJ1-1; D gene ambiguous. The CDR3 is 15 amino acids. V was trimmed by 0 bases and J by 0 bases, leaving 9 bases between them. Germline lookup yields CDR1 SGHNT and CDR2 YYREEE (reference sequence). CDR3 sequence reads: CASSLEPGVNTEAFF. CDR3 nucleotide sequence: TGTGCCAGCAGCTTGGAACCGGGTGTGAACACTGAAGCTTTCTTT.

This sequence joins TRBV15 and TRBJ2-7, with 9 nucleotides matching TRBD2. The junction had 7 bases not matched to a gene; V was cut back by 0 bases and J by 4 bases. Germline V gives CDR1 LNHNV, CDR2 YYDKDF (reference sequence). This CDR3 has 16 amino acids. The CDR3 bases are TGTGCCACCAGCAGAGATAGGACTAGCGAGATTTACGAGCAGTACTTC. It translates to CATSRDRTSEIYEQYF.

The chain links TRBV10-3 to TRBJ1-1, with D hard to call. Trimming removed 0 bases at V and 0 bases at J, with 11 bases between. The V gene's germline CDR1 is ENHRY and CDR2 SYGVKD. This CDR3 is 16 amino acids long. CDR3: CAISESGPPLNTEAFF. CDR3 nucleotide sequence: TGTGCCATCAGTGAGTCGGGCCCCCCGCTGAACACTGAAGCTTTCTTT.

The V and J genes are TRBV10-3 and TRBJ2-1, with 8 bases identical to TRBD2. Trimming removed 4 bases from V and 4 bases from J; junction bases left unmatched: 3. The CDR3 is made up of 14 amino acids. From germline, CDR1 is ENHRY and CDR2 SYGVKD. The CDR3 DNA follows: TGTGCCATCAGTGCCGCTAGCGGGTACAATGAGCAGTTCTTC. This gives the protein CAISAASGYNEQFF.

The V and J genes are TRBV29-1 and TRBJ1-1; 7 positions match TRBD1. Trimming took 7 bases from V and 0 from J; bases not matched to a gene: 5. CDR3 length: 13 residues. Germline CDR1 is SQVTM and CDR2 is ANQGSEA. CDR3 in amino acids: CSANRGMNTEAFF. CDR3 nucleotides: TGCAGCGCGAACAGGGGAATGAACACTGAAGCTTTCTTT.

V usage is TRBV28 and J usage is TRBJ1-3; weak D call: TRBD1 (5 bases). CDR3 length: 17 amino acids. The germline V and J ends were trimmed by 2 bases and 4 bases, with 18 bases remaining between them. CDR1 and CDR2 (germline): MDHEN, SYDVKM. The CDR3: CASSLGLTGGVGNTIYF. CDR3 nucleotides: TGTGCCAGCAGTTTAGGGTTGACGGGGGGGGTCGGAAACACCATATATTTT.

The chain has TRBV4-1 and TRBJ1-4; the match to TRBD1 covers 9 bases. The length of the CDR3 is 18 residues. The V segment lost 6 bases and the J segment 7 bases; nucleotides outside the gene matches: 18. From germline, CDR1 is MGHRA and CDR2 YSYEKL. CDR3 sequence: CASRQRDRVSSVAEKLFF. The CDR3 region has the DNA TGCGCCAGCAGGCAAAGGGACAGGGTCTCTTCTGTTGCTGAAAAACTGTTTTTT.

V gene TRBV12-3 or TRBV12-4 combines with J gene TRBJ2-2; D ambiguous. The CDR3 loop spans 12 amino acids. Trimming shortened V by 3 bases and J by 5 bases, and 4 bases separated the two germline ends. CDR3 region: CASSFRTGELFF. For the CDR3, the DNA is TGTGCCAGCAGTTTCCGGACCGGGGAGCTGTTTTTT.

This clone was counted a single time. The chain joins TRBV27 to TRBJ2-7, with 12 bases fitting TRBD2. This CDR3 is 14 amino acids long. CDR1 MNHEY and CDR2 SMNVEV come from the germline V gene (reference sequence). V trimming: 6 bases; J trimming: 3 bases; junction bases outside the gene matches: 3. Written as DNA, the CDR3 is TGTGCCAGCAGGACTAGCGGGAGAATCTACGAGCAGTACTTC. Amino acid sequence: CASRTSGRIYEQYF.

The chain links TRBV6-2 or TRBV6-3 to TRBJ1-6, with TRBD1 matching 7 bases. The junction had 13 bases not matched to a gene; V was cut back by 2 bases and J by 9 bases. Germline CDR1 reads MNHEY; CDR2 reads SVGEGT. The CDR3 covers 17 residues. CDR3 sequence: CASSYRTTTGWISPLHF. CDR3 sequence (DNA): TGTGCCAGCAGTTACCGAACGACGACAGGGTGGATTTCACCCCTCCACTTT.

This chain's CDR3 is CASSPQGNTDTQYF. The CDR3 DNA sequence: TGTGCCAGCAGTCCCCAGGGGAACACAGATACGCAGTATTTT. V usage is TRBV7-7 and J usage is TRBJ2-3; D might be TRBD1 (6 bases). Germline-derived CDR1 and CDR2 are SSHAT and FNYEAQ (reference sequence). The CDR3 has 14 residues. The V end was cut by 6 bases, the J end by 2 bases, with 12 bases between.

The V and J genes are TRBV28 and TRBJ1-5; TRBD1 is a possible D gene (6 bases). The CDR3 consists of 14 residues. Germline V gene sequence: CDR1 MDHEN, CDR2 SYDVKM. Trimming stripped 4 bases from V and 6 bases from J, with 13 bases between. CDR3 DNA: TGTGCCAGCAGTTCGGGGGGGGCGTCTCAGCCCCAGCATTTT. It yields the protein CASSSGGASQPQHF.

CDR3 in DNA: TGTGCCAGCAGCCTCCAGGGAGGGTACGAGCAGTACTTC. It is translated as CASSLQGGYEQYF. This chain joins TRBV5-4 and TRBJ2-7, with 7 bases matching TRBD2. The CDR3 length is 13 residues. Germline V gives CDR1 SGHNT, CDR2 YYREEE (reference sequence). Trimming took 4 bases from V and 4 from J; bases not matched to a gene: 5.